This T cell receptor beta chain was sequenced in a study of blood T cell repertoires in COVID-19. Measured with immunoSEQ multiplex PCR; TCRdb has only the in-frame clones, and not every one. This sample has tens of thousands of clones, with about 86% found just once. CDR1 SGHDT and CDR2 YYEEEE come from the germline V gene. This CDR3 is 15 amino acids long. V was trimmed by 3 bases and J by 5 bases, leaving 14 bases between them. Sequencing was performed on peripheral blood. This clonotype was sampled from a man older than 75 with COVID-19, enrolled during active disease. The genes are TRBV5-6 and TRBJ1-4, with a tentative D call TRBD1 (5 bases). DNA of the CDR3: TGTGCCAGCAGCTATCCTACAGGTTTAAATGAAAAACTGTTTTTT. Translated, it gives CASSYPTGLNEKLFF.